The present T cell receptor beta chain was sequenced within a study of long-term antiretroviral therapy in people with HIV. Run at survey level, the immunoSEQ assay was version v3.0. Assay used: immunoSEQ multiplex PCR; TCRdb lists only in-frame clones, some missing. The table has 6,400 or so clones, roughly 70% seen once. The clonotype originates from a man aged 40-49 years with HIV. Sequenced material: unsorted PBMCs, taken 0.2 years after starting antiretroviral therapy.

The CDR3 nucleotides read TGTGCCAGCAGCCAAGACCCTACCCCTAACTATGGCTACACCTTC. Its translation is CASSQDPTPNYGYTF. The chain has TRBV4-2 and TRBJ1-2, with D uncertain. The CDR3 spans 15 residues. V lost 0 bases, J lost 0 bases, and 8 bases lay in between. CDR1 is LGHNA, CDR2 YNFKEQ, per germline.